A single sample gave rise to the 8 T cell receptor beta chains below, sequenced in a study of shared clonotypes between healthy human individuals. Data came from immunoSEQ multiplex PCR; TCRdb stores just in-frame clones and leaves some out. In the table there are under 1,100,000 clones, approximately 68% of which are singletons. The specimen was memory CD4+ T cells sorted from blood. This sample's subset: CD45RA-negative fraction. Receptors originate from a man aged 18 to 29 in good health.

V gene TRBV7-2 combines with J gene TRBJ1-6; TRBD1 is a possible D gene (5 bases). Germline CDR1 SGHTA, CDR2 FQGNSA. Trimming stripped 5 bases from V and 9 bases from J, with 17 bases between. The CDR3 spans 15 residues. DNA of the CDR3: TGTGCCAGCAGCCCCCGGCCCGACAGAAGTTCACCCCTCCACTTT. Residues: CASSPRPDRSSPLHF.

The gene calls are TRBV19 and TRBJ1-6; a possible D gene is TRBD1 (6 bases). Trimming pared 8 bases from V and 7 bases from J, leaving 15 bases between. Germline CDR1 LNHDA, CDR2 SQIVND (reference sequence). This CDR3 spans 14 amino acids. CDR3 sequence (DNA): TGTGCCAGTTCTGAAGGCGGGGGCAATTCACCCCTCCACTTT. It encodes CASSEGGGNSPLHF. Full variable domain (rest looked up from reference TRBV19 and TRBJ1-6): DGGITQSPKYLFRKEGQNVTLSCEQNLNHDAMYWYRQDPGQGLRLIYYSQIVNDFQKGDIAEGYSVSREKKESFPLTVTSAQKNPTAFYLCASSEGGGNSPLHFGNGTRLTVT.

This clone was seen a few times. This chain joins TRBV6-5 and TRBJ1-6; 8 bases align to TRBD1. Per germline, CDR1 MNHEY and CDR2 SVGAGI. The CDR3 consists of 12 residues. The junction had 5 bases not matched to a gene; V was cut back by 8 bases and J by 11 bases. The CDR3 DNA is TGTGCCAGCTACCGACAGGGGACACCCCTCCACTTT. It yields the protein CASYRQGTPLHF.

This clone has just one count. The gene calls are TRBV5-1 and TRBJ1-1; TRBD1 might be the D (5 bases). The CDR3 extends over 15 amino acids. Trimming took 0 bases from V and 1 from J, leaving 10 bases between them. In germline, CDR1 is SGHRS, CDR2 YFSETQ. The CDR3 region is CASSLDEGWNTEAFF. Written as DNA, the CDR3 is TGCGCCAGCAGCTTGGACGAGGGGTGGAACACTGAAGCTTTCTTT.

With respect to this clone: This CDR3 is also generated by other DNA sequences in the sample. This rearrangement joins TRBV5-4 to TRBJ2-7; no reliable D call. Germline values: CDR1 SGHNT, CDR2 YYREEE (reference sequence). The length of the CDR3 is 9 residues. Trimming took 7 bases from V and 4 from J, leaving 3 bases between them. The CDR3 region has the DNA TGTGCCAGCTCGTACGAGCAGTACTTC. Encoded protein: CASSYEQYF.

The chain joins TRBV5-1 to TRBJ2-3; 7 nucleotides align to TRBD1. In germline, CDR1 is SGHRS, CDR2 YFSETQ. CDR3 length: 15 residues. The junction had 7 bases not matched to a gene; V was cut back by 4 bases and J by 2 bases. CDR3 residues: CASSPGQVNTDTQYF. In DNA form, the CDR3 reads TGCGCCAGCAGCCCAGGACAGGTGAACACAGATACGCAGTATTTT. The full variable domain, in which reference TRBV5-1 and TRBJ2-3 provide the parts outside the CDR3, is KAGVTQTPRYLIKTRGQQVTLSCSPISGHRSVSWYQQTPGQGLQFLFEYFSETQRNKGNFPGRFSGRQFSNSRSEMNVSTLELGDSALYLCASSPGQVNTDTQYFGPGTRLTVL.

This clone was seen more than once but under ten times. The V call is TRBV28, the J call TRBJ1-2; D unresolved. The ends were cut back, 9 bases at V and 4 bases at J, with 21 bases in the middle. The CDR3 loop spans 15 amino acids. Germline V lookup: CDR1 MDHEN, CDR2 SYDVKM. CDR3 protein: CASRLGEGAAYGYTF. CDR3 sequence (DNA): TGTGCCAGTAGGCTTGGAGAAGGCGCTGCCTATGGCTACACCTTC.

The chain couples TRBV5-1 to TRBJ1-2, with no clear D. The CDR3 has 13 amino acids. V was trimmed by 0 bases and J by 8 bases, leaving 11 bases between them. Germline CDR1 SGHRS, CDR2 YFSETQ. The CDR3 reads CASSLEQGRGYTF. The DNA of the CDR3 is TGCGCCAGCAGCTTGGAGCAAGGTCGAGGCTACACCTTC. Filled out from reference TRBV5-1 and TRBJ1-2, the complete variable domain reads KAGVTQTPRYLIKTRGQQVTLSCSPISGHRSVSWYQQTPGQGLQFLFEYFSETQRNKGNFPGRFSGRQFSNSRSEMNVSTLELGDSALYLCASSLEQGRGYTFGSGTRLTVV.